The sequence of this T cell receptor beta chain was determined in a study of PD-1 blockade in classical Hodgkin lymphoma. Every one of the patients relapsed after autologous stem cell transplantation (brentuximab vedotin exposure was variable). The CDR3 covers 13 residues. The germline gives CDR1 SQVTM, CDR2 ANQGSEA. The ends lost 4 bases at V and 5 bases at J; junction bases unmatched: 6. The method was immunoSEQ multiplex PCR; TCRdb's version includes in-frame clones alone and lacks a portion of them. Of some 24,000 clones listed, 80% are singletons. This clone was observed once. Its antigen is not known. Points from the study as a whole: Newly diagnosed patients reportedly had lower baseline TCR diversity than healthy donors. Lower baseline TCR diversity marked trial partial responders and progressors.

The chain combines TRBV29-1 with TRBJ2-5; 8 bases are shared with TRBD2. The starting material was peripheral blood mononuclear cells (PBMCs), obtained at baseline. The origin of this receptor is a human donor with classical Hodgkin lymphoma. This CDR3 reads CSVVRGGRETQYF. The DNA for the CDR3 is TGCAGCGTTGTTCGGGGGGGCAGGGAGACCCAGTACTTC.